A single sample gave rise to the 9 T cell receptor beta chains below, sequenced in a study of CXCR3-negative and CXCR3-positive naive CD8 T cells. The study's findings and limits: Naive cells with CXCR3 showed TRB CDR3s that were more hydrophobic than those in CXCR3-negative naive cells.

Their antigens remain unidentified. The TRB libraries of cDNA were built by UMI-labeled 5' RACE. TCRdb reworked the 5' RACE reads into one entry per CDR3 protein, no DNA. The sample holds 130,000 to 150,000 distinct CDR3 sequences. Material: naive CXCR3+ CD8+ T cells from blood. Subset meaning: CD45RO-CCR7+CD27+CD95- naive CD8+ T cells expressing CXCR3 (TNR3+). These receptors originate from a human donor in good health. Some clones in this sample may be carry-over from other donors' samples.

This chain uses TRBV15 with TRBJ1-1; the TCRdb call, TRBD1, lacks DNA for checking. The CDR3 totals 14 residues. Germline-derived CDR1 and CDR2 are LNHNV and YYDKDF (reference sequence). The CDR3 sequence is CATSRAGVGAEAFF.

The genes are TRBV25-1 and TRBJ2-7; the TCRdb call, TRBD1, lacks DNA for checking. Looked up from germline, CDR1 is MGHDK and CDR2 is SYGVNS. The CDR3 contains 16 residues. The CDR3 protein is CASTQSPDSPTYEQYF.

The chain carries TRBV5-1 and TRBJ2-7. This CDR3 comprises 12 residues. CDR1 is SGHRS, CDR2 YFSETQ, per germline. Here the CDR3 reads CASSRTQDEQYF.

This CDR3 reads CSVETGYTEAFF. V and J are TRBV29-1 and TRBJ1-1; the TCRdb call, TRBD1, lacks DNA for checking. CDR1 and CDR2 (germline): SQVTM, ANQGSEA. The CDR3 totals 12 residues.

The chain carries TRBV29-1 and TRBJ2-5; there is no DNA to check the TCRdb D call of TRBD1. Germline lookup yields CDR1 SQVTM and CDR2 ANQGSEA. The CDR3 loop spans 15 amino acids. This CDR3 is CSVDSLAGGSETQYF.

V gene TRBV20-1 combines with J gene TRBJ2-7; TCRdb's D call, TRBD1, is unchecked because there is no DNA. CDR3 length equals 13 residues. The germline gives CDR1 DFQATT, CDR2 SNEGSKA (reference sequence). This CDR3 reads CSARNNPGYEQYF.

The chain's CDR3 is CATSREGADEQYF. The rearrangement uses TRBV15 and TRBJ2-7; TCRdb returns TRBD1, unconfirmable since there is no DNA. This CDR3 is 13 amino acids long. Germline lookup yields CDR1 LNHNV and CDR2 YYDKDF (reference sequence).

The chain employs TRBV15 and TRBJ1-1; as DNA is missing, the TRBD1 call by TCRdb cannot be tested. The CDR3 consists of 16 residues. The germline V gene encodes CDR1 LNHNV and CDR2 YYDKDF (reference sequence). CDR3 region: CATSGAIGPGVAEAFF.

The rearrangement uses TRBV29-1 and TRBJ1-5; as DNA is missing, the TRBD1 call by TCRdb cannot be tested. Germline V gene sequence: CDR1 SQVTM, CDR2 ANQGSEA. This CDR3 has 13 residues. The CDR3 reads CSVETGTNQPQHF.